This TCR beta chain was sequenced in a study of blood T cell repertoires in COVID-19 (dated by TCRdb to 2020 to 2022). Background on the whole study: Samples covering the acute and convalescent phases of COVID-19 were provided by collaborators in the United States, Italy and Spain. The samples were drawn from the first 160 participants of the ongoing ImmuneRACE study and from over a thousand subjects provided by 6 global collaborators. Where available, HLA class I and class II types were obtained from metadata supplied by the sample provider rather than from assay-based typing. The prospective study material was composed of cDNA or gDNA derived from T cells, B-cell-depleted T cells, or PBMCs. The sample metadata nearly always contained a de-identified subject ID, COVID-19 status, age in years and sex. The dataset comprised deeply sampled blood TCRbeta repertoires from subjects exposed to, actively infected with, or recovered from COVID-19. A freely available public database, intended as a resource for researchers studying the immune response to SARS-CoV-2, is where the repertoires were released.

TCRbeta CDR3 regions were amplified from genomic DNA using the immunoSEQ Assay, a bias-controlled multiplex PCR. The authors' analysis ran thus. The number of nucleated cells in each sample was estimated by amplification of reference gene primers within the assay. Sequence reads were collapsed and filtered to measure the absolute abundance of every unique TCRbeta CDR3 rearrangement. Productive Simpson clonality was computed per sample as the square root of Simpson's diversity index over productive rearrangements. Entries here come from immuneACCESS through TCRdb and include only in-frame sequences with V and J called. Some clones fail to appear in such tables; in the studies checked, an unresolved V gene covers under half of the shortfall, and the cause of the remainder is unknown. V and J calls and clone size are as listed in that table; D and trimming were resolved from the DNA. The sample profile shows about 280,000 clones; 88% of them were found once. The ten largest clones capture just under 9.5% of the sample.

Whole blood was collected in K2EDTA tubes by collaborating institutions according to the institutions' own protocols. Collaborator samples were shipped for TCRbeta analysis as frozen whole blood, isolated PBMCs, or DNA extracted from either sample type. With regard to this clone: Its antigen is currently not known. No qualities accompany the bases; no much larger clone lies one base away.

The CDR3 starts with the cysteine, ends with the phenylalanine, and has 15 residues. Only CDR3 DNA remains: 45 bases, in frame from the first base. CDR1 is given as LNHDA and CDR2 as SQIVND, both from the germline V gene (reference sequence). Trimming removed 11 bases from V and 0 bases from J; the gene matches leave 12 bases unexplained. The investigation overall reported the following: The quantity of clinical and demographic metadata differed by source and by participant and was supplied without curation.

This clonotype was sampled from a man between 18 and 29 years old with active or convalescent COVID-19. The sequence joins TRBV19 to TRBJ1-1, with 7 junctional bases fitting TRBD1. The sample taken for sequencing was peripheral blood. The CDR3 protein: CAGYEQGWVNTEAFF. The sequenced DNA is TGTGCCGGATACGAACAGGGGTGGGTGAACACTGAAGCTTTCTTT.